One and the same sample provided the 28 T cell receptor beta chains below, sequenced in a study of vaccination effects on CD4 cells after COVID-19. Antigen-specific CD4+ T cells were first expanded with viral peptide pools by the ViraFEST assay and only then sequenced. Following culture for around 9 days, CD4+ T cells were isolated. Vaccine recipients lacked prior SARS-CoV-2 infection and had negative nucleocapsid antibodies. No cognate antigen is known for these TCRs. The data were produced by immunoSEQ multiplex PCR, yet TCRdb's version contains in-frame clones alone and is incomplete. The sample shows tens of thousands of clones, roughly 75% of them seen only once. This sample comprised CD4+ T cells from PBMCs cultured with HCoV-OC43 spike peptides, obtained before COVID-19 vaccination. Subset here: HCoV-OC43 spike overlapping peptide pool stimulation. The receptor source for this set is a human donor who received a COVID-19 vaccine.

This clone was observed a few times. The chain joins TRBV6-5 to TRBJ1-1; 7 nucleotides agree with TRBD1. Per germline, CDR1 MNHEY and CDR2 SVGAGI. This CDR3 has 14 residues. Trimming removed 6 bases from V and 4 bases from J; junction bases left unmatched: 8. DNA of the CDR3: TGTGCCAGCAGCCACAGGGGCCCAGGCACTGAAGCTTTCTTT. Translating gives CASSHRGPGTEAFF.

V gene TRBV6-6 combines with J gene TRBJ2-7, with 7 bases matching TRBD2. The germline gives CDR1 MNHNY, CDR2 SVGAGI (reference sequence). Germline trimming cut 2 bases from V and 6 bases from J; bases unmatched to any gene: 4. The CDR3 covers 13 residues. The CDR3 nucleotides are TGTGCCAGCAGTTACACAGGACTAGGCGAGCAGTACGTC. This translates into CASSYTGLGEQYV.

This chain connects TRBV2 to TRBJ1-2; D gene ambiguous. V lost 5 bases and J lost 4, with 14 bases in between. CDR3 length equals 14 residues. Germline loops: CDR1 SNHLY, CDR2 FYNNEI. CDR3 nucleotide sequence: TGTGCCAGCAGTTCCCGCCGAGACGGCTATGGCTACACCTTC. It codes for CASSSRRDGYGYTF.

In DNA, the CDR3 is TGTGCCAGCAGTTACCTTTTAGCGGGAACCTACGAGCAGTACGTC. Translating gives CASSYLLAGTYEQYV. The chain recombines TRBV6-5 with TRBJ2-7; 8 bases line up with TRBD2. CDR1 is MNHEY, CDR2 SVGAGI, per germline. The trim removed 2 bases at V and 2 bases at J, leaving 5 bases unmatched. The CDR3 extends over 15 amino acids.

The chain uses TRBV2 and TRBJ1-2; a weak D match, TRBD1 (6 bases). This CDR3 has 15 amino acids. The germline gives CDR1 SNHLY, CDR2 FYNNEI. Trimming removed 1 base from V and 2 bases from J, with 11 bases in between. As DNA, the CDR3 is TGTGCCAGCAGTGAAGGCGGGGGGCGGAACTATGGCTACACCTTC. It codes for CASSEGGGRNYGYTF.

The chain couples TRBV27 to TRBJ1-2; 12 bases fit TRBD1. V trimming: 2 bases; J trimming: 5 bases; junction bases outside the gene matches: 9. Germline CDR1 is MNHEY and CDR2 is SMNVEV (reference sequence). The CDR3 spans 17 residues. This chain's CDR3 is CASSLGGGGQGAYGYTF. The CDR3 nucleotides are TGTGCCAGCAGTTTAGGAGGTGGGGGACAGGGGGCTTATGGCTACACCTTC.

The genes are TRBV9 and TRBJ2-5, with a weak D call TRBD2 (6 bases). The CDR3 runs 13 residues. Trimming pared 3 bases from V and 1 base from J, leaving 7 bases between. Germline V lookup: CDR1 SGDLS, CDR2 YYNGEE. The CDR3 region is CASSGDFQETQYF. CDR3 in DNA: TGTGCCAGCAGCGGGGACTTCCAAGAGACCCAGTACTTC.

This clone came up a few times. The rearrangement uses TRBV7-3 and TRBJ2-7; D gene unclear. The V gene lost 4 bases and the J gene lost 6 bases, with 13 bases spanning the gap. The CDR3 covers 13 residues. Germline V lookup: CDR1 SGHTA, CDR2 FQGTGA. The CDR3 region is CASSSCHEREQYV. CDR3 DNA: TGTGCCAGCAGCTCGTGCCACGAGCGCGAGCAGTACGTC.

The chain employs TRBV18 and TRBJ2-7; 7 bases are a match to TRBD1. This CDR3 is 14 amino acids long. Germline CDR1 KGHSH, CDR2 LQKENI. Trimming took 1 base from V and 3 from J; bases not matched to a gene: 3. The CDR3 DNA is TGTGCCAGCTCACCACGACAGGGTCGCTACGAGCAGTACGTC. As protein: CASSPRQGRYEQYV.

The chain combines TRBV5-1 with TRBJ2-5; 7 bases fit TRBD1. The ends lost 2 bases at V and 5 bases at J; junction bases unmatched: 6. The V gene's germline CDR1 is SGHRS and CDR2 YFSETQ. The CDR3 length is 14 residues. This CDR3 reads CASSLDRARETQYF. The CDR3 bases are TGCGCCAGCAGCTTAGACAGGGCGAGGGAGACCCAGTACTTC.

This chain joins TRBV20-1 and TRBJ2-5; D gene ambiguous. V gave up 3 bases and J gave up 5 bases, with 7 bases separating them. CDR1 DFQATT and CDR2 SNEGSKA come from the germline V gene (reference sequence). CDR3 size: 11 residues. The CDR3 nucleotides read TGCAGTGCTAGTAAGATGGAGACCCAGTACTTC. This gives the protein CSASKMETQYF.

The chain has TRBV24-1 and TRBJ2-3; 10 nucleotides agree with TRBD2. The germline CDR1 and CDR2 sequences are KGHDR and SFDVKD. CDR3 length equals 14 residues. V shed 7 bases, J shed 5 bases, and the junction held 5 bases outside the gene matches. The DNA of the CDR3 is TGTGCCACCAGCCCAGCGGGGGGGTTAGATACGCAGTATTTT. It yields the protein CATSPAGGLDTQYF.

The CDR3 coding sequence is TGCGCCAGCAGCTTGGGGACACAGGGGGATGGCTACACCTTC. This gives the protein CASSLGTQGDGYTF. This sequence joins TRBV5-1 and TRBJ1-2, with 8 bases lining up with TRBD1. The CDR3 consists of 14 residues. CDR1 SGHRS and CDR2 YFSETQ come from the germline V gene. Trimming took 0 bases from V and 6 from J; bases not matched to a gene: 4.

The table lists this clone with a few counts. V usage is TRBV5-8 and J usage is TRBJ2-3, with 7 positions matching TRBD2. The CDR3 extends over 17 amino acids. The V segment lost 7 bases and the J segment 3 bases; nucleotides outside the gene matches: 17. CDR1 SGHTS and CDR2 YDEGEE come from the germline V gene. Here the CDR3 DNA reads TGTGCCAGCCCAGGGACTATCCTATCGACTAAGACAGATACGCAGTATTTT. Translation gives CASPGTILSTKTDTQYF.

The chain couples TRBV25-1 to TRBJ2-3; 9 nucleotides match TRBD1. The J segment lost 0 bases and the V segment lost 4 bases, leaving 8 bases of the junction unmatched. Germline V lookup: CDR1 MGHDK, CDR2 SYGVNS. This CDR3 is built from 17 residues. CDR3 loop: CASSAPKGQGSTDTQYF. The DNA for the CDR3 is TGTGCCAGCAGTGCCCCAAAGGGACAGGGAAGCACAGATACGCAGTATTTT. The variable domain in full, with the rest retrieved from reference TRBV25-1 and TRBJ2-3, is EADIYQTPRYLVIGTGKKITLECSQTMGHDKMYWYQQDPGMELHLIHYSYGVNSTEKGDLSSESTVSRIRTEHFPLTLESARPSHTSQYLCASSAPKGQGSTDTQYFGPGTRLTVL.

The CDR3 bases are TGTGCCAGCAGCGTACGGAGGCTATTACTCTACGAGCAGTACGTC. This gives the protein CASSVRRLLLYEQYV. The chain couples TRBV9 to TRBJ2-7; D might be TRBD2 (5 bases). Trimming removed 1 base from V and 3 bases from J, with 14 bases in between. Germline V gene sequence: CDR1 SGDLS, CDR2 YYNGEE. The CDR3 is 15 residues long.

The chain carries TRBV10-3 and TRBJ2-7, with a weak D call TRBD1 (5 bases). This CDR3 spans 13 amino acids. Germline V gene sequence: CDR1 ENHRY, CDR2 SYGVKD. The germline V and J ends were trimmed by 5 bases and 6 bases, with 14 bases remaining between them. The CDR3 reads CAISWDAGREQYV. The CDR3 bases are TGTGCCATCAGTTGGGATGCAGGGCGCGAGCAGTACGTC.

The CDR3 DNA reads as TGTGCCAGCAGCTTATTGGAGGTGCCCACTGAAGCTTTCTTT. Translation gives CASSLLEVPTEAFF. The J gene is TRBJ1-1, the V gene TRBV7-9; D remains ambiguous. This CDR3 is 14 amino acids long. Trimming cost V 2 bases and J 4 bases, with 11 bases left between them. Germline values: CDR1 SEHNR, CDR2 FQNEAQ (reference sequence).

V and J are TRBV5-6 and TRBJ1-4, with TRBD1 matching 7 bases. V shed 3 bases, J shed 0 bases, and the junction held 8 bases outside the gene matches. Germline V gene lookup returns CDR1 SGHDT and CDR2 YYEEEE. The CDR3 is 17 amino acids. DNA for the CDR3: TGTGCCAGCAGCTGGACAGGACGAGTTGCAACTAATGAAAAACTGTTTTTT. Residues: CASSWTGRVATNEKLFF.

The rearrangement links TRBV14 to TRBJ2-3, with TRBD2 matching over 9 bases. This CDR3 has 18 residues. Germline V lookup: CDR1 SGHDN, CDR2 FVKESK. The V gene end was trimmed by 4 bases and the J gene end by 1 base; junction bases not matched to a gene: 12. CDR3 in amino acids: CASSRPGLAGAGTDTQYF. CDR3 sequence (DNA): TGTGCCAGCAGCCGCCCGGGACTAGCTGGGGCCGGCACAGATACGCAGTATTTT.

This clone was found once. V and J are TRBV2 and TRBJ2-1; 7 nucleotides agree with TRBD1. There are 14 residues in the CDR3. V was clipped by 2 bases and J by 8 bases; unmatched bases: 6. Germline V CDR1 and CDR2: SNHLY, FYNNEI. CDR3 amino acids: CASSEQGGMDEQFF. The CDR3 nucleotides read TGTGCCAGCAGTGAACAAGGGGGCATGGATGAGCAGTTCTTC.

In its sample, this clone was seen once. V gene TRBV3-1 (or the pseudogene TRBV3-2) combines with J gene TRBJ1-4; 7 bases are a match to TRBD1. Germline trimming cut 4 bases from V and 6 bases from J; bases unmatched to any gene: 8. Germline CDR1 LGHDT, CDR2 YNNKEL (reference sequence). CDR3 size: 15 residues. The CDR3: CASSPRQGEHEKLFF. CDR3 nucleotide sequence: TGTGCCAGCAGCCCTCGACAGGGAGAGCATGAAAAACTGTTTTTT.

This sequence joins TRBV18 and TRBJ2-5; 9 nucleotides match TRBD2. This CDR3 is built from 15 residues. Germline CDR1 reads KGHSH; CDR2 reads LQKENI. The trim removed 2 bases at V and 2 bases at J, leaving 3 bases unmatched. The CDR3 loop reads CASSPAGGLQETQYF. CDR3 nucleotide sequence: TGTGCCAGCTCACCAGCGGGGGGGCTGCAAGAGACCCAGTACTTC.

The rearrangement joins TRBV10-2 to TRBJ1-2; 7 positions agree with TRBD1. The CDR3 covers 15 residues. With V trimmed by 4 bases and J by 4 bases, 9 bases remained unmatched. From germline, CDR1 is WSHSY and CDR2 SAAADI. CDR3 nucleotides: TGCGCCAGCAGTGGGAACCTACGGGACAGCTATGGCTACACCTTC. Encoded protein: CASSGNLRDSYGYTF.

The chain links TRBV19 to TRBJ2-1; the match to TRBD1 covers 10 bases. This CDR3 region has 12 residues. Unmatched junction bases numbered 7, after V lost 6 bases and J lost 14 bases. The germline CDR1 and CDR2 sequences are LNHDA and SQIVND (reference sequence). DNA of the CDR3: TGTGCCAGTAGAAATCCGGGACAGGGGAAGTTCTTC. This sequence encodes CASRNPGQGKFF. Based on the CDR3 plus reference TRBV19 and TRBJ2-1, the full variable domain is DGGITQSPKYLFRKEGQNVTLSCEQNLNHDAMYWYRQDPGQGLRLIYYSQIVNDFQKGDIAEGYSVSREKKESFPLTVTSAQKNPTAFYLCASRNPGQGKFFGPGTRLTVL.

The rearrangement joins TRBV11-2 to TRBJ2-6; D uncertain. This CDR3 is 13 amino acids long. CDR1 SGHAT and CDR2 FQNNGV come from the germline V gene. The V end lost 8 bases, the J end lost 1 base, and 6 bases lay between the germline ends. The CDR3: CASRRSGANVLTF. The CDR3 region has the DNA TGTGCCAGCCGAAGGTCTGGGGCCAACGTCCTGACTTTC.

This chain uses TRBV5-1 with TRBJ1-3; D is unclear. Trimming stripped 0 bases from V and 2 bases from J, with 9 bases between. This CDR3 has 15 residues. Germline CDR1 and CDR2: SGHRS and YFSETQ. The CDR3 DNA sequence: TGCGCCAGCAGCTTGGAAGGGAACCCTGGAAACACCATATATTTT. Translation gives CASSLEGNPGNTIYF.

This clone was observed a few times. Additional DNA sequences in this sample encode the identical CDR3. CDR3 nucleotides: TGCAGTGCTAGCGGCACCGGGGAGCTGTTTTTT. Translation: CSASGTGELFF. The chain recombines TRBV20-1 with TRBJ2-2, with D hard to call. Germline-derived CDR1 and CDR2 are DFQATT and SNEGSKA (reference sequence). The V end was cut by 3 bases, the J end by 4 bases, with 3 bases between. The CDR3 has 11 residues.